These T cell receptor beta chains were read from a single sample in a study of cytomegalovirus exposure and HLA in healthy donors. Sequencing used immunoSEQ multiplex PCR; TCRdb keeps in-frame clones, though not all of them. The sample yields 60,000 to 70,000 clones, around 85% seen once. Sequencing was carried out using PBMCs. The source of these receptors is a woman between 25 and 40 years old in good health and CMV-seronegative. The CDR3 runs from the conserved cysteine through the conserved F or W. A D gene is named only where the DNA matches it firmly. Not all rows give a size; the values are once, few, many and, for expanded clones, a class.

DNA,CDR3,D,V,length,size,J
TGTGCCAGCAGGGCCGACAGGAGCAATCAGCCCCAGCATTTT,CASRADRSNQPQHF,NA,TRBV2,14,NA,TRBJ1-5
TGTGCCAGCAGCGTAGGCTCTACAGGGTGGGCGGAAGGGGGCTACACCTTC,CASSVGSTGWAEGGYTF,NA,TRBV9,17,NA,TRBJ1-2
TGTGCCAGCTCACCACCGACAAGGACAGATACGCAGTATTTT,CASSPPTRTDTQYF,NA,TRBV18,14,NA,TRBJ2-3
TGCGCCAGCAGCCAAGACCACGGGACAGGCTATGGCTACACCTTC,CASSQDHGTGYGYTF,TRBD1,TRBV4-3,15,NA,TRBJ1-2
TGTGCCAGCTCATCCTATTCTAATACCTACGAGCAGTACTTC,CASSSYSNTYEQYF,NA,TRBV18,14,NA,TRBJ2-7
TGTGCCAGCAGTTCGGGACAGGGGTTTAGCAATCAGCCCCAGCATTTT,CASSSGQGFSNQPQHF,TRBD1,TRBV28,16,NA,TRBJ1-5
TGTGCCAGCTCACCACCGAGCCAGGTGGACACCGGGGAGCTGTTTTTT,CASSPPSQVDTGELFF,NA,TRBV18,16,once,TRBJ2-2
TGTGCCAGCACCCCAACCCGGGACAGGACCTACGAGCAGTACTTC,CASTPTRDRTYEQYF,TRBD1,TRBV7-2,15,NA,TRBJ2-7
TGTGCCAGTAGTCCCCGGAGGGGAGGATACAATGAGCAGTTCTTC,CASSPRRGGYNEQFF,NA,TRBV19,15,NA,TRBJ2-1
TGTGCCTGGATCGGACCGGGACTAGCGGGAGGGCCAGATGAGCAGTTCTTC,CAWIGPGLAGGPDEQFF,TRBD2,TRBV30,17,NA,TRBJ2-1
TGTGCCAGCAGCTCCCCCGGTAGCGTAAGCGCTAAGGAGGAGCAGTTCTTC,CASSSPGSVSAKEEQFF,NA,TRBV7-3,17,NA,TRBJ2-1
TGTGCCAGCAGCTTTGGCGGTCACACAGATACGCAGTATTTT,CASSFGGHTDTQYF,NA,TRBV7-9,14,NA,TRBJ2-3
TGTGCCAGCAGCTTTGGGACAGCGTACGAGCAGTACTTC,CASSFGTAYEQYF,TRBD1,TRBV5-4,13,NA,TRBJ2-7
TGTGCCAGCAGTTACTCTGAACAGGGGGAAACTGAAGCTTTCTTT,CASSYSEQGETEAFF,TRBD1,TRBV6-5,15,NA,TRBJ1-1
TGTGCCAGCAGCGTAGCCCCGGGACAGAACACTGAAGCTTTCTTT,CASSVAPGQNTEAFF,NA,TRBV9,15,NA,TRBJ1-1
TGTGCCAGCTCACCGGGACAGGGCAACACTGAAGCTTTCTTT,CASSPGQGNTEAFF,TRBD1,TRBV18,14,NA,TRBJ1-1
TGTGCCATCAGTGAGGGACAGTTAAACGAGCAGTACTTC,CAISEGQLNEQYF,NA,TRBV10-3,13,NA,TRBJ2-7
TGTGCCTGGAAGAGGGGCGGGAACGGAGAGACCCAGTACTTC,CAWKRGGNGETQYF,NA,TRBV30,14,NA,TRBJ2-5
TGTGCCAGTAGTCATCGGGACAGAGAAAAACTGTTTTTT,CASSHRDREKLFF,TRBD1,TRBV19,13,NA,TRBJ1-4
TGTGCCAGCAGCACAAATACAGGGGCGGTCACTGAAGCTTTCTTT,CASSTNTGAVTEAFF,NA,TRBV21-1,15,NA,TRBJ1-1
TGTGCCAGCAGCCAAGCCCCGGCAGGGGGCTACGAGCAGTACTTC,CASSQAPAGGYEQYF,TRBD1,TRBV14,15,NA,TRBJ2-7
TGTGCCAGCAGCCCTAGCGGGGGGACTTTCTACGAGCAGTACTTC,CASSPSGGTFYEQYF,TRBD2,TRBV5-6,15,NA,TRBJ2-7
TGTGCCAGCAGCGTAGAGGCGGGGGACCCTTCCGGGGGTAGCCAGTACTTC,CASSVEAGDPSGGSQYF,TRBD2,TRBV9,17,once,TRBJ2-5
TGTGCCAGCAGTTACAGCGGTACCGTAGATGGCTACACCTTC,CASSYSGTVDGYTF,NA,TRBV6-6,14,NA,TRBJ1-2
TGCGCCAGCAGCCAAGTAGGAGCTAGCGGGGGTGTTGTGGGTACGCAGTATTTT,CASSQVGASGGVVGTQYF,TRBD2,TRBV4-3,18,NA,TRBJ2-3
TGTGCCAGCAGCTTCCGGGACAGGGCTTTCTATGGCTACACCTTC,CASSFRDRAFYGYTF,TRBD1,TRBV7-2,15,NA,TRBJ1-2
TGTGCCAGTAACGGCGGGGTCCTAGATACGCAGTATTTT,CASNGGVLDTQYF,NA,TRBV19,13,NA,TRBJ2-3
TGTGCCAGCAGGGAAACAGGGGGCGTAAGAACTGAAGCTTTCTTT,CASRETGGVRTEAFF,TRBD1,TRBV6-1,15,NA,TRBJ1-1
TGTGCCAGCAGCTTAGGTGACTATCTTGAAGCTTTCTTT,CASSLGDYLEAFF,NA,TRBV7-6,13,NA,TRBJ1-1
TGTGCCTGGAGTGTACAGCCTGGGACTGAAGCTTTCTTT,CAWSVQPGTEAFF,NA,TRBV30,13,NA,TRBJ1-1
TGTGCCTGGAGCAACGGGAAGAACACTGAAGCTTTCTTT,CAWSNGKNTEAFF,NA,TRBV30,13,NA,TRBJ1-1
TGTGCCAGCAGCTTTTTCCCGGGGGGACAGGGGACGCTTAGCAATCAGCCCCAGCATTTT,CASSFFPGGQGTLSNQPQHF,TRBD1,TRBV2,20,few,TRBJ1-5
TGTGCCACCCGAGGGGGTGCCTCCTACAATGAGCAGTTCTTC,CATRGGASYNEQFF,NA,TRBV19,14,NA,TRBJ2-1
TGTGCCAGCTCACCCGGGACAGGGGGCTCGGTTTGGACAGATACGCAGTATTTT,CASSPGTGGSVWTDTQYF,TRBD1,TRBV18,18,once,TRBJ2-3
TGCGCCAGCAGCACCTCGGGACAGGGGAACACTGAAGCTTTCTTT,CASSTSGQGNTEAFF,TRBD1,TRBV5-1,15,NA,TRBJ1-1
TGTGCCAGCAGTGAAATCGGGGAGGGCGGCACAGATACGCAGTATTTT,CASSEIGEGGTDTQYF,TRBD2,TRBV25-1,16,NA,TRBJ2-3
TGCGCCAGCAGCCAAGCCCCGGCGGGCTACAATGAGCAGTTCTTC,CASSQAPAGYNEQFF,NA,TRBV4-1,15,NA,TRBJ2-1
TGTGCCAGCAGATTGGGTCCGGGACTAGCTGGAGATACGCAGTATTTT,CASRLGPGLAGDTQYF,TRBD2,TRBV7-9,16,NA,TRBJ2-3
TGTGCCAGCAGCTTAAACCCAGGGGAGTTAGCCGGGGAGCTGTTTTTT,CASSLNPGELAGELFF,NA,TRBV11-3,16,NA,TRBJ2-2
TGTGCCAGCAGCCGGGAGGGGCACTCGGGAGATACGCAGTATTTT,CASSREGHSGDTQYF,TRBD2,TRBV11-2,15,NA,TRBJ2-3
TGTGCTAGTGGACTTGGGACAGGGGGCACTGAAGCTTTCTTT,CASGLGTGGTEAFF,TRBD1,TRBV12-5,14,NA,TRBJ1-1
TGTGCCAGCAGCGTAGTTGGTAGATCTGGAAACACCATATATTTT,CASSVVGRSGNTIYF,NA,TRBV9,15,NA,TRBJ1-3
TGTGCCAGCAGTTACCACATCGGGACAGGGGTTGGCTACACCTTC,CASSYHIGTGVGYTF,TRBD1,TRBV6-5,15,NA,TRBJ1-2
TGTGCCAGCAGTGCGGGACAGGGGATTCCTTATAGCAATCAGCCCCAGCATTTT,CASSAGQGIPYSNQPQHF,TRBD1,TRBV28,18,NA,TRBJ1-5
TGTGCCAGTAGTCCCGACTGGATTCAAGAGACCCAGTACTTC,CASSPDWIQETQYF,NA,TRBV19,14,NA,TRBJ2-5
TGTGCCAGCAGCGTAGTGGGAGGCGGCTACACCTTC,CASSVVGGGYTF,NA,TRBV9,12,NA,TRBJ1-2
TGTGCCAGCAGCCCCTGGGGACAGGGAACTGGAAACACCATATATTTT,CASSPWGQGTGNTIYF,TRBD1,TRBV6-6,16,NA,TRBJ1-3
TGCGCCAGCAGCCAAGAAAATCAGGACAGAAATTCACCCCTCCACTTT,CASSQENQDRNSPLHF,NA,TRBV4-1,16,NA,TRBJ1-6
TGTGCCAGCAGCTTAGAAGGCAGGGGGCAGGAAAAACTGTTTTTT,CASSLEGRGQEKLFF,TRBD1,TRBV7-8,15,few,TRBJ1-4
TGCGCCAGCAGCCAAGTTATGGGGGAGGAAGATACGCAGTATTTT,CASSQVMGEEDTQYF,NA,TRBV4-1,15,NA,TRBJ2-3
TGTGCCAGCAGCTCCCTAACCAGGGGAGACAATGAGCAGTTCTTC,CASSSLTRGDNEQFF,NA,TRBV5-4,15,NA,TRBJ2-1
TGTGCCAGCACTCCGGACAGCTATGGCTACACCTTC,CASTPDSYGYTF,NA,TRBV7-9,12,NA,TRBJ1-2
TGTGCCAGCGGGTCTCCGGGGGCGGGGGCCTACTATGGCTACACCTTC,CASGSPGAGAYYGYTF,NA,TRBV4-2,16,NA,TRBJ1-2
TGTGCCAGCAGCCCAGAGGGATGGCCTCCGCAGTTCTTC,CASSPEGWPPQFF,NA,TRBV9,13,NA,TRBJ2-1
TGTGCCAGCAGCTTGGGTGCAGGACTCAATTCACCCCTCCACTTT,CASSLGAGLNSPLHF,NA,TRBV5-4,15,NA,TRBJ1-6
TGCGCCAGCAGCCTGGGACAGAGGGAGGGGAATTCACCCCTCCACTTT,CASSLGQREGNSPLHF,TRBD1,TRBV5-1,16,NA,TRBJ1-6
TGTGCCAGCAGCGTTCGGACAGGGGCGTTCTACAATGAGCAGTTCTTC,CASSVRTGAFYNEQFF,TRBD1,TRBV9,16,once,TRBJ2-1